These T cell receptor beta chains were read from a single sample in a study of T cells in Graves' hyperthyroidism and ophthalmopathy. Each CDR3 protein is one row after TCRdb ran MiXCR on the multiplex PCR reads. The sample yields hundreds of thousands of distinct CDR3 sequences, under 25% seen once. Sequenced input: blood. The receptors were sampled from a man aged 30-40 years with Graves' ophthalmopathy. Each CDR3 is given with its conserved first and last residue. The D gene is left open where the match is weak. Size values are once, few and many counts, or a class for expanded clones, and some rows have none.

clone_size j_call d_call v_call cdr3_nt cdr3_aa
few TRBJ1-5 TRBD1 TRBV28 TGTGCCAGCAGAGCGACAGGGGCTCCCCAGCATTTT CASRATGAPQHF
NA TRBJ2-1 TRBD2 TRBV24-1 TGTGCCACCAGTCTAGCGGGAGACTACAATGAGCAGTTCTTC CATSLAGDYNEQFF
NA TRBJ2-7 NA TRBV7-9 TGTGCCAGCAGCTTAGGACATTTCTACGAGCAGTACTTC CASSLGHFYEQYF
NA TRBJ2-1 TRBD2 TRBV28 TGTGCCAGCAGTTTACTAGCGGGAGGGCCACGGGAGCAGTTCTTC CASSLLAGGPREQFF
few TRBJ2-7 NA TRBV29-1 TGCAGCGTTGGAAGTCTCTACGAGCAGTACTTC CSVGSLYEQYF
few TRBJ2-7 TRBD2 TRBV20-1 TGCAGTGCTAGATCTCTAGCGGGAGGCCCCTACGAGCAGTACTTC CSARSLAGGPYEQYF
many TRBJ1-1 NA TRBV27 TGTGCCAGCAGACCTACAGGGACCACTGAAGCTTTCTTT CASRPTGTTEAFF
NA TRBJ1-1 NA TRBV7-8 TGTGCCAGCAGCCGGACAGACCTCCGTGAAGCTTTCTTT CASSRTDLREAFF
many TRBJ2-7 NA TRBV5-5 TGTGCCAGCAGCTGGACACAGGGAGGAGGTTATGAGCAGTACTTC CASSWTQGGGYEQYF
many TRBJ2-7 TRBD2 TRBV7-9 TGTGCCAGCAGCCCCCGTCGGGGCGGGAGTGACGAGCAGTACTTC CASSPRRGGSDEQYF
NA TRBJ1-1 NA TRBV6-1 TGTGCCACGCGCCTTACGGATCATACCTATGAAGCTTTCTTT CATRLTDHTYEAFF
many TRBJ2-7 NA TRBV3-1 TGTGCCAGCAGCCAAGACCCCCGGGACTGGGGGTACGAGCAGTACTTC CASSQDPRDWGYEQYF
NA TRBJ1-5 NA TRBV12-3/TRBV12-4 TGTGCCAGCAGTTTCATGAATAGCAATCAGCCCCAGCATTTT CASSFMNSNQPQHF
NA TRBJ2-2 TRBD2 TRBV6-1 TGTGCCAGCGAGGGACTAGCGGCGAACACCGGGGAGCTGTTTTTT CASEGLAANTGELFF
many TRBJ1-6 TRBD1 TRBV28 TGTGCCAGCAGCATCGACAGGGGCAATTCACCCCTCCACTTT CASSIDRGNSPLHF
NA TRBJ2-3 NA TRBV15 TGTGCCACCAGCATCGTCCGCACAGATACGCAGTATTTT CATSIVRTDTQYF
NA TRBJ2-7 TRBD1 TRBV13 TGTGCCAGCAGCGAGACCGGGACAGGGGCCTACGAGCAGTACTTC CASSETGTGAYEQYF
NA TRBJ2-1 NA TRBV11-2 TGTGCCAGCAGCTCCTCGTCCCTGACCACGATGCAGTTCTTC CASSSSSLTTMQFF
NA TRBJ1-5 TRBD1 TRBV6-1 TGTGCCAGCACCTGGACAGGCATCAATCAGCCCCAGCATTTT CASTWTGINQPQHF
NA TRBJ1-5 TRBD1 TRBV6-1 TGTGCCAGCAGTGCAAACAGGGGAACAAGCAATCAGCCCCAGCATTTT CASSANRGTSNQPQHF
few TRBJ2-5 NA TRBV28 TGTGCCAGCAGTTGGAGGGGAAACCAAGAGACCCAGTACTTC CASSWRGNQETQYF
many TRBJ2-7 NA TRBV27 TGTGCCAGCAGTTTAGGCGACACCTACTACGAGCAGTACTTC CASSLGDTYYEQYF
few TRBJ1-5 NA TRBV28 TGTGCCAGCAGGGTTGGGACACCTAGCAATCAGCCCCAGCATTTT CASRVGTPSNQPQHF
many TRBJ2-7 NA TRBV5-1 TGCGCCAGCAGCCCCGACAGTCAGTGGGCCTACGAGCAGTACTTC CASSPDSQWAYEQYF
many TRBJ2-3 NA TRBV12-3/TRBV12-4 TGTGCCAGCGCAAGTGGGACGCAGTATTTT CASASGTQYF
NA TRBJ2-3 NA TRBV7-9 TGTGCCAGCAGCTTCACAACCGGACAAGATACGCAGTATTTT CASSFTTGQDTQYF
NA TRBJ2-7 TRBD2 TRBV28 TGTGCCAGCCTAGGACTAGCGGGGCTCCGCTACGAGCAGTACTTC CASLGLAGLRYEQYF
many TRBJ2-7 NA TRBV5-1 TGCGCCAGCAGCTTGTATCGTGACGAGCAGTACTTC CASSLYRDEQYF
many TRBJ1-6 NA TRBV28 TGTGCCAGCAGAACCCGGGGCCTTAATTCACCCCTCCACTTT CASRTRGLNSPLHF
NA TRBJ2-1 TRBD1 TRBV7-8 TGTGCCAGCAGCTTAAAAAGGTGGTCAGGGGGCGCGGATGAGCAGTTCTTC CASSLKRWSGGADEQFF
NA TRBJ2-5 TRBD1 TRBV28 TGTGCCAGCAGTTTAGGGACAGCAGTATTGGAGACCCAGTACTTC CASSLGTAVLETQYF
many TRBJ2-2 NA TRBV3-1 TGTGCCAGCAGCCGTGGTAGCGGGAACACCGGGGAGCTGTTTTTT CASSRGSGNTGELFF
NA TRBJ2-6 TRBD1 TRBV24-1 TGTGCCACCAGTGATGCCGGGACAGCTCGAACTGGGGCCAACGTCCTGACTTTC CATSDAGTARTGANVLTF
few TRBJ1-1 NA TRBV6-5 TGTGCCAGCAGTTACTCGAAACGGCTCGGGGGGGGGGTAGACACTGAAGCTTTCTTT CASSYSKRLGGGVDTEAFF
NA TRBJ2-7 TRBD1 TRBV5-1 TGCGCCAGCAGCTTGACCACGACAGGGCCTTATTCCTACGAGCAGTACTTC CASSLTTTGPYSYEQYF
NA TRBJ2-5 NA TRBV13 TGCGCCAGCATCTCTCAAGAGACCCAGTACTTC CASISQETQYF
few TRBJ2-1 NA TRBV20-1 TGCAGTGCTAGAACGGGGAGAGACAATGAGCAGTTCTTC CSARTGRDNEQFF
many TRBJ2-4 NA TRBV2 TGTGCCAGCAGTGAGGGCCCCCTAGCCAAAAACATTCAGTACTTC CASSEGPLAKNIQYF
many TRBJ2-3 NA TRBV20-1 TGCAGTGCTAAAACATGGGAACTAACAGATACGCAGTATTTT CSAKTWELTDTQYF
NA TRBJ1-2 NA TRBV29-1 TGCAGCGCCCGGACGGGACACCCTGGGGATGGCTACACCTTC CSARTGHPGDGYTF
NA TRBJ2-7 NA TRBV28 TGTGCCAGCAGTCCTCTTCGAGCAGCACCCTACGAGCAGTACTTC CASSPLRAAPYEQYF
NA TRBJ2-7 TRBD2 TRBV10-2 TGCGCCAGCAGTGAGATAGATAGCGGGCCCCACTACGAGCAGTACTTC CASSEIDSGPHYEQYF